This T cell receptor beta chain is from a study of resident and recirculating memory T cells in vitiligo. This clone was found a few times. Data came from immunoSEQ multiplex PCR; TCRdb stores just in-frame clones and leaves some out. The profile shows fewer than 85,000 clones, around 92% of them singletons. CDR1 is MNHNY, CDR2 SVGAGI, per germline (reference sequence). The trim removed 7 bases at V and 7 bases at J, leaving 15 bases unmatched. The CDR3 runs 15 residues. The V gene is TRBV6-6, the J gene TRBJ2-7, with 8 bases identical to TRBD2. Specimen: blood. This sequence was found in a male donor with vitiligo. The CDR3 sequence: CASTPTRGGTGEQYF. As DNA, the CDR3 is TGTGCCAGCACCCCGACCCGGGGGGGAACGGGGGAGCAGTACTTC.